A single sample is the source of the 7 T cell receptor beta chains below, sequenced in a study of T cell repertoires in cytomegalovirus infection. Via MiXCR, TCRdb re-called the reads, giving one row per CDR3 protein. The repertoire holds 480,000 or so distinct CDR3 sequences, with 11% as singletons. Sequencing input: PBMCs. These receptors all come from a human donor in good health (CMV status not recorded). Some clones in this sample may be carry-over from other donors' samples.

CDR3 amino acids: CAIDGGGGYEQYF. The CDR3 DNA sequence: TGTGCCATCGATGGGGGGGGGGGCTACGAGCAGTACTTC. The J gene is TRBJ2-7, the V gene TRBV28; TRBD2 aligns across 7 bases. The CDR3 is made up of 13 amino acids. V was clipped by 10 bases and J by 3 bases; unmatched bases: 9. Germline V gene sequence: CDR1 MDHEN, CDR2 SYDVKM.

This clonotype has ten or more counts. The chain is built from TRBV19 and TRBJ1-2, with D possibly matching TRBD1 (5 bases). Trimming took 3 bases from V and 0 from J, leaving 14 bases between them. Per germline, CDR1 LNHDA and CDR2 SQIVND (reference sequence). This CDR3 comprises 16 residues. CDR3 in DNA: TGTGCCAGTAGTATCGAAGCAGGGCGACCTAACTATGGCTACACCTTC. Its translation is CASSIEAGRPNYGYTF.

There are many counts of this clonotype. The genes are TRBV6-5 and TRBJ2-6; D call uncertain. Germline-derived CDR1 and CDR2 are MNHEY and SVGAGI. V was clipped by 4 bases and J by 1 base, with 2 bases between them. This CDR3 contains 13 residues. The chain's CDR3 is CASSWSGANVLTF. The DNA of the CDR3 is TGTGCCAGCAGTTGGTCTGGGGCCAACGTCCTGACTTTC.

Only a few counts were recorded for this clonotype. This rearrangement joins TRBV3-1 to TRBJ1-4; D call uncertain. Germline CDR1 is LGHDT and CDR2 is YNNKEL (reference sequence). Trimming shortened V by 0 bases and J by 5 bases, and 7 bases separated the two germline ends. This CDR3 has 14 amino acids. The CDR3 loop reads CASSQDLVNEKLFF. As DNA, the CDR3 is TGTGCCAGCAGCCAAGACCTGGTGAATGAAAAACTGTTTTTT.

This clonotype was observed a handful of times. V gene TRBV29-1 combines with J gene TRBJ1-2; D is unclear. The CDR3 is 15 amino acids. V gave up 4 bases and J gave up 0 bases, with 15 bases separating them. Germline V gene lookup returns CDR1 SQVTM and CDR2 ANQGSEA. The CDR3 bases are TGCAGCGTTGGGGAGCTGACTCCATCTAACTATGGCTACACCTTC. Its translation: CSVGELTPSNYGYTF.

This clonotype showed up many times. The chain employs TRBV7-9 and TRBJ2-7, with 7 bases lining up with TRBD1. V shed 5 bases and J 5 bases; nucleotides not matched to a gene: 6. The CDR3 covers 13 residues. Germline V lookup: CDR1 SEHNR, CDR2 FQNEAQ (reference sequence). The CDR3: CASSQGGWHEQYF. Here the CDR3 DNA reads TGTGCCAGCAGCCAAGGGGGCTGGCACGAGCAGTACTTC.

About this clonotype itself: At one boundary the junction diverges from the germline segment, which might be a read error. The genes are TRBV14 and TRBJ2-7; 9 bases align to TRBD2. The CDR3 spans 19 residues. CDR1 and CDR2 from the germline V gene are SGHDN and FVKESK. CDR3 sequence reads: CASSQDRVSGGPSRYGQYF. The CDR3 bases are TGTGCCAGCAGCCAAGATCGAGTTAGCGGGGGACCCTCCCGATACGGGCAGTACTTC.